The rows below give T cell receptor beta chains drawn from one sample of a study of response to subunit inactivated influenza vaccine. MiXCR, applied by TCRdb to the RT-PCR reads, yields one record per CDR3 protein. The sample carries 500,000 to 550,000 distinct CDR3 sequences, approximately 7.2% recorded once. The sample here was PBMCs from blood, taken approximately 25 months after vaccination. These receptors originate from a man aged 45 to 75 who received an inactivated influenza vaccine. The CDR3 runs from the conserved cysteine through the conserved F or W. D genes are given only for firm matches. Clone sizes are given selectively: once, few, many, or a class where the clone is expanded.

V,D,J,size,DNA,CDR3
TRBV20-1,TRBD2,TRBJ2-5,.,TGCAGTGCGAGCCGGACTAGCGGGAGGGCCGTTCGAGAGACCCAGTACTTC,CSASRTSGRAVRETQYF
TRBV15,TRBD2,TRBJ2-7,few,TGTGCCACCAGCAGACCGGGGGGGTACGAGCAGTACTTC,CATSRPGGYEQYF
TRBV6-2/TRBV6-3,TRBD2,TRBJ2-1,.,TGTGCCAGCGACGGTCGGGGCGGGGGGACCTACAATGAGCAGTTCTTC,CASDGRGGGTYNEQFF
TRBV5-1,.,TRBJ2-2,many,TGCGCCAGCAGCCCGCAGGGTGTCACCGGGGAGCTGTTTTTT,CASSPQGVTGELFF
TRBV6-5,.,TRBJ1-4,.,TGTGCCAGCAGTTACGGACTTGACAATGAAAAACTGTTTTTT,CASSYGLDNEKLFF
TRBV5-1,.,TRBJ2-7,few,TGCGCCAGCAGCTTGGGGCAGTCGGAGGGCTACGAGCAGTACTTC,CASSLGQSEGYEQYF
TRBV2,.,TRBJ1-1,.,TGTGCCAGCAGTCACTCGACAGGCCAGGCTGAAGCTTTCTTT,CASSHSTGQAEAFF
TRBV7-6,.,TRBJ1-2,.,TGTGCCAGCAGCCCCACCGGGGGGGGCGCTGCCTATGGCTACACCTTC,CASSPTGGGAAYGYTF
TRBV28,.,TRBJ1-5,many,TGTGCCAGCAGTTTATTGACGCGGGGCGGCTTTTATAGCAATCAGCCCCAGCATTTT,CASSLLTRGGFYSNQPQHF
TRBV25-1,.,TRBJ2-1,.,TGTGCCAGCAGTGACAGTCTCTCCTACAATGAGCAGTTCTTC,CASSDSLSYNEQFF
TRBV28,TRBD2,TRBJ2-1,.,TGTGCCAGCACTCTCCGGGGAGGGCCTTACAATGAGCAGTTCTTC,CASTLRGGPYNEQFF
TRBV4-3,.,TRBJ2-1,.,TGCGCCAGCAGCCAAGAGCCAGGTGGTCAGGGGTCCTACAATGAGCAGTTCTTC,CASSQEPGGQGSYNEQFF
TRBV4-1,.,TRBJ1-2,.,TGCGCCAGCAGCCAAGTAACTGTCCTCTATGGCTACACCTTC,CASSQVTVLYGYTF
TRBV9,TRBD2,TRBJ2-3,many,TGTGCCAGCAGCGTAGCTAGCGGGGGGTCAGATACGCAGTATTTT,CASSVASGGSDTQYF
TRBV24-1,TRBD2,TRBJ2-2,many,TGTGCCACCAGGACTAGCGTCGACACCGGGGAGCTGTTTTTT,CATRTSVDTGELFF
TRBV10-3,.,TRBJ1-3,many,TGTGCCATCAAGGGTGGTTTACGCTCTGGAAACACCATATATTTT,CAIKGGLRSGNTIYF
TRBV12-3/TRBV12-4,TRBD2,TRBJ2-1,few,TGTGCCAGCAGTTTAGTTTATTCTGTGGGACTAGCAGACTACAATGAGCAGTTCTTC,CASSLVYSVGLADYNEQFF
TRBV12-3/TRBV12-4,.,TRBJ2-2,.,TGTGCCAGCAGTTTGTTTCGGGGGATCACCGGGGAGCTGTTTTTT,CASSLFRGITGELFF
TRBV5-5,.,TRBJ2-6,few,TGTGCCAGCAGCTTGATAAGGACAAACTCTGGGGCCAACGTCCTGACTTTC,CASSLIRTNSGANVLTF
TRBV7-9,.,TRBJ2-7,few,TGTGCCAGCAGCTTTTACAGGGAAAGCTACGAGCAGTACTTC,CASSFYRESYEQYF
TRBV12-3/TRBV12-4,.,TRBJ1-3,many,TGTGCCAGCAGCGAACGGAGGAACACCATATATTTT,CASSERRNTIYF
TRBV4-3,TRBD1,TRBJ2-2,many,TGCGCCAGCAGCCAGAGACAGGGGGCGAACACCGGGGAGCTGTTTTTT,CASSQRQGANTGELFF
TRBV12-3/TRBV12-4,TRBD1,TRBJ1-5,.,TGTGCCAGCAGTCCGGTGGGAGGGGGCTCTCAGCCCCAGCATTTT,CASSPVGGGSQPQHF
TRBV3-1,TRBD1,TRBJ1-1,many,TGTGCCAGCAGCCCCCGGGACAGAATTAACACTGAAGCTTTCTTT,CASSPRDRINTEAFF
TRBV10-2,TRBD2,TRBJ2-7,.,TGCGCCAGCAGTGACTTGGTGATGCGGGGGGGCGTCTACGAGCAGTACTTC,CASSDLVMRGGVYEQYF
TRBV7-2,.,TRBJ2-1,many,TGTGCCAGCAGCTTAGGAGGACTACGCTCCTACAATGAGCAGTTCTTC,CASSLGGLRSYNEQFF
TRBV25-1,.,TRBJ2-7,few,TGTGCCAGCAGTGAACCCCCCAGAAAAGAGCAGTACTTC,CASSEPPRKEQYF
TRBV6-5,.,TRBJ2-7,many,TGTGCCAGCCGGAAGGGAACCTACGAGCAGTACTTC,CASRKGTYEQYF
TRBV4-3,.,TRBJ2-5,.,TGCGCCAGCAGCCGGAACGTTATGTGGGAGACCCAGTACTTC,CASSRNVMWETQYF
TRBV30,TRBD2,TRBJ2-7,.,TGTGCCTGGAGCACTAGCGGGGGGCGTGAGCAGTACTTC,CAWSTSGGREQYF